This is a list of T cell receptor beta chains from one sample in a study of blood T cell repertoires in COVID-19. The assay was immunoSEQ multiplex PCR, and TCRdb's table has in-frame clones only and misses some. The sample consists of 200,000 to 250,000 clones, 85% to 90% of them appearing once. The sample comprised peripheral blood. The receptors derive from an elderly man with acute or convalescent COVID-19. Both conserved end residues are part of each CDR3. Fields, in order: D gene, V gene, J gene, clone size, CDR3 DNA, CDR3 protein. A D gene is named only where the DNA matches it firmly. Where a row states a size, it is once, few, many or the class of an expanded clone; other rows omit it.

D: -
V: TRBV5-1
J: TRBJ2-2
size: -
DNA: TGCGCCAGCAGCTTGGGTCAGGGTGTGGGCGCCGGGGAGCTGTTTTTT
CDR3: CASSLGQGVGAGELFF

D: -
V: TRBV29-1
J: TRBJ2-1
size: -
DNA: TGCAGCGTGGAGGGCCGGACCACCTACAATGAGCAGTTCTTC
CDR3: CSVEGRTTYNEQFF

D: TRBD1
V: TRBV19
J: TRBJ2-3
size: -
DNA: TGTGCCAGTAGTTTAAGGACAGGGTCAGATACGCAGTATTTT
CDR3: CASSLRTGSDTQYF

D: -
V: TRBV18
J: TRBJ2-1
size: -
DNA: TGTGCCAGCTCACCTACAGGAACGTACAATGAGCAGTTCTTC
CDR3: CASSPTGTYNEQFF

D: -
V: TRBV5-8
J: TRBJ1-3
size: once
DNA: TGTGCCAGCAGCAAAGGACAGCGGATCTCTGGAAACACCATATATTTT
CDR3: CASSKGQRISGNTIYF

D: -
V: TRBV28
J: TRBJ1-4
size: -
DNA: TGTGCCAGCACCCCTGTGTCAGGCACTAATGAAAAACTGTTTTTT
CDR3: CASTPVSGTNEKLFF

D: -
V: TRBV14
J: TRBJ1-2
size: -
DNA: TGTGCCAGCAGCCCGAGGCCAGGGTCATATGGCTACACCTTC
CDR3: CASSPRPGSYGYTF

D: TRBD2
V: TRBV2
J: TRBJ2-5
size: -
DNA: TGTGCCAGCAGCCCGACTAGCGGCCAAGAGACCCAGTACTTC
CDR3: CASSPTSGQETQYF

D: TRBD1
V: TRBV19
J: TRBJ1-2
size: -
DNA: TGTGCCAGTAGTCACCGCCGGGACAGAGAGGGCTACACCTTC
CDR3: CASSHRRDREGYTF

D: TRBD2
V: TRBV11-2
J: TRBJ2-5
size: -
DNA: TGTGCCAGCAGCCTTTTCCCAGAGGGAGGGCCTTCAGAGACCCAGTACTTC
CDR3: CASSLFPEGGPSETQYF

D: -
V: TRBV3-1/TRBV3-2
J: TRBJ1-1
size: -
DNA: TGTGCCAGCAGCTACCAGGGAGGTGACACTGAAGCTTTCTTT
CDR3: CASSYQGGDTEAFF

D: TRBD1
V: TRBV29-1
J: TRBJ2-3
size: -
DNA: TGCAGCGTTGAGGGGGACAGATTCACAGATACGCAGTATTTT
CDR3: CSVEGDRFTDTQYF

D: TRBD2
V: TRBV5-6
J: TRBJ2-3
size: once
DNA: TGTGCCAGCAGCGCGGGACTAGCGGGTGGTACGCAGTATTTT
CDR3: CASSAGLAGGTQYF

D: -
V: TRBV7-9
J: TRBJ2-3
size: -
DNA: TGTGCCAGCAGCTTAGACGCGGGTACAGATACGCAGTATTTT
CDR3: CASSLDAGTDTQYF

D: TRBD2
V: TRBV7-2
J: TRBJ2-7
size: -
DNA: TGTGCCAGCAGTTCCGTTGGTAGCGGGGTCTACGAGCAGTACTTC
CDR3: CASSSVGSGVYEQYF

D: -
V: TRBV24-1
J: TRBJ1-5
size: -
DNA: TGTGCCACCAGTGATTCGGGGGGGGCGAGCAATCAGCCCCAGCATTTT
CDR3: CATSDSGGASNQPQHF

D: TRBD2
V: TRBV28
J: TRBJ2-7
size: -
DNA: TGTGCCAGCAGTTTAGCGGGGGTGCAGTACTTC
CDR3: CASSLAGVQYF

D: TRBD1
V: TRBV7-8
J: TRBJ2-1
size: -
DNA: TGTGCCAGCAGCTTAGCCCGGACAGGCAATGAGCAGTTCTTC
CDR3: CASSLARTGNEQFF

D: -
V: TRBV24-1
J: TRBJ1-2
size: few
DNA: TGTGCCACCAGTGATCCGGGTACTAACTATGGCTACACCTTC
CDR3: CATSDPGTNYGYTF

D: TRBD2
V: TRBV6-5
J: TRBJ2-1
size: -
DNA: TGTGCCAGCAGAGGGGGACTAGCGGATTACAATGAGCAGTTCTTC
CDR3: CASRGGLADYNEQFF

D: TRBD2
V: TRBV11-2
J: TRBJ2-7
size: once
DNA: TGTGCCAGCAGCGGAGCGGGAGTCCCCCCCTACGAGCAGTACTTC
CDR3: CASSGAGVPPYEQYF

D: TRBD1
V: TRBV5-1
J: TRBJ2-5
size: few
DNA: TGCGCCAGCAGCTTCAGGGGGCTGGGGGAGACCCAGTACTTC
CDR3: CASSFRGLGETQYF

D: -
V: TRBV4-1
J: TRBJ1-4
size: -
DNA: TGCGCCAGCAGCCAAAAGGGTTTGGGGGCGGATGAAAAACTGTTTTTT
CDR3: CASSQKGLGADEKLFF

D: TRBD2
V: TRBV3-1/TRBV3-2
J: TRBJ2-7
size: once
DNA: TGTGCCAGCAGCCGTTCGGTGACGGGAGGCAGCTCCTACGAGCAGTACTTC
CDR3: CASSRSVTGGSSYEQYF

D: TRBD1
V: TRBV6-2/TRBV6-3
J: TRBJ2-7
size: -
DNA: TGTGCCAGCAGTCCACGACAGGGGGCCTCCGAGCAGTACTTC
CDR3: CASSPRQGASEQYF

D: -
V: TRBV5-5
J: TRBJ1-5
size: once
DNA: TGTGCCAGCAGCTTGGTATTTCATCAAGGAGATCAGCCCCAGCATTTT
CDR3: CASSLVFHQGDQPQHF

D: TRBD1
V: TRBV7-9
J: TRBJ2-6
size: -
DNA: TGTGCCAGCAGAACCGGGACAGGGGCCTCTGGGGCCAACGTCCTGACTTTC
CDR3: CASRTGTGASGANVLTF

D: TRBD2
V: TRBV11-3
J: TRBJ2-1
size: -
DNA: TGTGCCAGCAGCCCCTTGGCGGGAGCGGCTGAGCAGTTCTTC
CDR3: CASSPLAGAAEQFF

D: -
V: TRBV10-2
J: TRBJ1-5
size: once
DNA: TGCGCCAGCAGTGAGTCGACGGGAGGGACCCAGCATTTT
CDR3: CASSESTGGTQHF

D: TRBD2
V: TRBV28
J: TRBJ2-2
size: -
DNA: TGTGCCAGCAGTTTGGCTAGCGGGAGTTGGTTTAGGGCGGGGGAGCTGTTTTTT
CDR3: CASSLASGSWFRAGELFF

D: TRBD2
V: TRBV24-1
J: TRBJ2-3
size: -
DNA: TGTGCCACCAGTGATCTCAAAGCGGGAGGAGATACGCAGTATTTT
CDR3: CATSDLKAGGDTQYF

D: -
V: TRBV30
J: TRBJ1-2
size: -
DNA: TGTGCCTGGAGCAACGGGGGGTTGAACACCTTC
CDR3: CAWSNGGLNTF

D: -
V: TRBV5-5
J: TRBJ1-4
size: few
DNA: TGTGCCAGCAGCTTGGATTACGGTCCGGGGGGCGAAAAACTGTTTTTT
CDR3: CASSLDYGPGGEKLFF

D: -
V: TRBV7-2
J: TRBJ2-3
size: -
DNA: TGTGCCAGCAGCTTGACCCGGGACACAGATACGCAGTATTTT
CDR3: CASSLTRDTDTQYF

D: TRBD1
V: TRBV2
J: TRBJ1-1
size: -
DNA: TGTGCCAGCAGACAGGGGAGTGTCGGCACTGAAGCTTTCTTT
CDR3: CASRQGSVGTEAFF

D: -
V: TRBV5-6
J: TRBJ2-3
size: -
DNA: TGTGCCAGCAGCTTGGAGTTTCAGGGGCCGTCATCAGGGTCGCAGTATTTT
CDR3: CASSLEFQGPSSGSQYF

D: TRBD2
V: TRBV2
J: TRBJ2-7
size: -
DNA: TGTGCCAGCACTAGGGCGGGAGCGGGGGAGCAGTACTTC
CDR3: CASTRAGAGEQYF

D: -
V: TRBV14
J: TRBJ1-2
size: -
DNA: TGTGCCAGCAGCCAAGACACAGCAGCTAACTATGGCTACACCTTC
CDR3: CASSQDTAANYGYTF

D: TRBD1
V: TRBV6-5
J: TRBJ1-4
size: -
DNA: TGTGCCACCGGGACAGGGGGCGAAAAACTGTTTTTT
CDR3: CATGTGGEKLFF

D: -
V: TRBV29-1
J: TRBJ1-1
size: -
DNA: TGCAGCGCTGCGGCATTCACTGAAGCTTTCTTT
CDR3: CSAAAFTEAFF

D: TRBD2
V: TRBV6-2/TRBV6-3
J: TRBJ2-1
size: -
DNA: TGTGCCAGCAGTTACTCAGCTAGCGGGAGTGACGTTGTATCCTACAATGAGCAGTTCTTC
CDR3: CASSYSASGSDVVSYNEQFF

D: TRBD2
V: TRBV7-2
J: TRBJ2-2
size: -
DNA: TGTGCCAGCAGCCCGGGGGGGGGACTAGCGGGAGGTGGTACCGGGGAGCTGTTTTTT
CDR3: CASSPGGGLAGGGTGELFF